The present TCR beta chain was sequenced within a study of T-cell memory formation after mild COVID-19. Regarding the study as a whole: Mainly in CM and EM were contracting CD4+ clones; CD8+ were in EMRA.

MiXCR, run by TCRdb on the 5' RACE reads, gives a single entry per CDR3 protein. This sample has around 130,000 distinct CDR3 sequences, with roughly 13% found just once. Germline V CDR1 and CDR2: PRHDT, FYEKMQ (reference sequence). Deletions cut 1 base from V and 2 bases from J, with 11 bases between. This CDR3 is built from 16 residues. Remarks on this clonotype: Its antigen is unknown.

The V gene is TRBV13, the J gene TRBJ2-2; D is perhaps TRBD2 (6 bases). The specimen was PBMCs or a T cell subset sorted from them (not recorded which). The receptor was derived from an adult woman who had mild COVID-19 (a few samples of this study predate the infection). Cell type and time point are not known. CDR3 nucleotide sequence: TGTGCCAGCAGCTTAGAGCGCGGGAAAAACACCGGGGAGCTGTTTTTT. The encoded protein is CASSLERGKNTGELFF.